These 10 T cell receptor beta chains were all obtained from the same sample, sequenced in a study of T cells in Graves' hyperthyroidism and ophthalmopathy. Amplification yielded TCR beta CDR3 regions, with RNA transcripts as the source. The HTBI set primed first-round TCR CDR3 RT-PCR. Each CDR3 protein is one row after TCRdb ran MiXCR on the multiplex PCR reads. Counted here are 700,000 or so distinct CDR3 sequences, about a sixth occurring once; the ten biggest clones make up under 8.5%. Material for sequencing was blood. The receptor set was obtained from a young man with Graves' hyperthyroidism.

This clonotype was counted at least ten times. The chain has TRBV18 and TRBJ2-3, with TRBD1 matching over 9 bases. After removal of 5 bases from V and 5 bases from J, the junction contained 8 bases not matched to a gene. This CDR3 region has 15 residues. Germline CDR1 and CDR2: KGHSH and LQKENI. CDR3 protein: CASSEQGAAVDTQYF. CDR3 bases: TGTGCCAGCTCAGAACAGGGGGCGGCGGTAGATACGCAGTATTTT.

This chain joins TRBV25-1 and TRBJ2-7, with 7 bases aligning to TRBD1. The V segment lost 1 base and the J segment 6 bases; nucleotides outside the gene matches: 9. From germline, CDR1 is MGHDK and CDR2 SYGVNS. This CDR3 comprises 15 residues. The CDR3 DNA reads as TGTGCCAGCAGTGAATCGGACAGGAAAACCTGCGAGCAGTACTTC. It specifies CASSESDRKTCEQYF.

This clonotype was counted many times. The chain carries TRBV12-3 or TRBV12-4 and TRBJ2-2; tentatively, D is TRBD2 (7 bases). Deletions cut 6 bases from V and 0 bases from J, with 20 bases between. The CDR3 has 18 amino acids. In DNA form, the CDR3 reads TGTGCCAGCAGAGTAATAGGGGGGGCCCTACCGAACACCGGGGAGCTGTTTTTT. Translated, it gives CASRVIGGALPNTGELFF.

This clonotype has a count of ten or more. This chain uses TRBV2 with TRBJ1-6; D might be TRBD1 (5 bases). This CDR3 comprises 15 residues. The germline V gene has CDR1 SNHLY and CDR2 FYNNEI. V lost 0 bases and J lost 11, with 14 bases in between. The CDR3 nucleotides read TGTGCCAGCAGTGAAGCAGGGCAGGGCGCGGCACCCCTCCACTTT. It yields the protein CASSEAGQGAAPLHF.

The chain recombines TRBV7-9 with TRBJ2-5; tentatively, D is TRBD1 (5 bases). Looked up from germline, CDR1 is SEHNR and CDR2 is FQNEAQ (reference sequence). The germline V and J ends were trimmed by 5 bases and 4 bases, with 17 bases remaining between them. This CDR3 has 15 amino acids. CDR3 in amino acids: CASSPLQGRGETQYF. In nucleotides, the CDR3 is TGTGCCAGCAGCCCCCTTCAGGGTAGGGGAGAGACCCAGTACTTC. The variable domain in full, completed from reference TRBV7-9 and TRBJ2-5, reads DTGVSQNPRHKITKRGQNVTFRCDPISEHNRLYWYRQTLGQGPEFLTYFQNEAQLEKSRLLSDRFSAERPKGSFSTLEIQRTEQGDSAMYLCASSPLQGRGETQYFGPGTRLLVL.

This clonotype has at least ten counts. This chain joins TRBV6-1 and TRBJ2-7; D is possibly TRBD2 (6 bases). Trimming took 10 bases from V and 1 from J, leaving 20 bases between them. CDR1 is MNHNS, CDR2 SASEGT, per germline. The CDR3 totals 15 residues. The CDR3 DNA sequence: TGTGCCATCGGGGGTTCCGGGACGACTTCCTACGAGCAGTACTTC. Its protein is CAIGGSGTTSYEQYF.

This clonotype was seen repeatedly, ten times or more. The rearrangement links TRBV2 to TRBJ2-1; D unresolved. Trimming stripped 6 bases from V and 4 bases from J, with 10 bases between. The germline V gene has CDR1 SNHLY and CDR2 FYNNEI. The CDR3 contains 13 residues. Here the CDR3 DNA reads TGTGCCAGCAGAGGGTACCGGTACAATGAGCAGTTCTTC. Protein: CASRGYRYNEQFF.

This clonotype was seen only a few times. The chain recombines TRBV29-1 with TRBJ2-3, with TRBD2 matching over 9 bases. This CDR3 has 13 residues. Germline CDR1 SQVTM, CDR2 ANQGSEA. The CDR3 DNA is TGCAGTTCTAGCGGGATCAGCACAGATACGCAGTATTTT. Translation: CSSSGISTDTQYF.

The chain is built from TRBV29-1 and TRBJ2-5; 9 bases are shared with TRBD2. CDR1 SQVTM and CDR2 ANQGSEA come from the germline V gene. This CDR3 has 11 residues. Trimming took 5 bases from V and 5 from J; bases not matched to a gene: 0. As DNA, the CDR3 is TGCAGCGTTCTAGCGGGGGAGACCCAGTACTTC. This translates into CSVLAGETQYF.

The chain carries TRBV30 and TRBJ2-3; TRBD2 aligns across 10 bases. The length of the CDR3 is 15 residues. The V segment lost 2 bases and the J segment 6 bases; nucleotides outside the gene matches: 8. The germline gives CDR1 GTSNPN, CDR2 SVGIG (reference sequence). This chain's CDR3 is CAWSYFSAGGDTQYF. In DNA form, the CDR3 reads TGTGCCTGGAGTTATTTCTCAGCGGGAGGGGATACGCAGTATTTT.